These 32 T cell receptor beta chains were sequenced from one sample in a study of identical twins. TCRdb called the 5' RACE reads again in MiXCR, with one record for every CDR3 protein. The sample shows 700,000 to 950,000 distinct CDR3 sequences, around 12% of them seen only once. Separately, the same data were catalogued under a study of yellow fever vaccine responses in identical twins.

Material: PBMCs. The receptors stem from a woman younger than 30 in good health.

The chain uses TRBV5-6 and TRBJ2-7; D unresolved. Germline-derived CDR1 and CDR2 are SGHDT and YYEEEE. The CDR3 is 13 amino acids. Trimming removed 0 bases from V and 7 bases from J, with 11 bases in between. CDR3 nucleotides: TGTGCCAGCAGCTTGGGATCCCGTACGGAGCAGTACGTC. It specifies CASSLGSRTEQYV.

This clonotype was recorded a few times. The CDR3 DNA is TGCGCCAGCAGTGCCTTCTCTGGGACTAGCGGCACAGATACGCAGTATTTT. It specifies CASSAFSGTSGTDTQYF. The chain is built from TRBV10-2 and TRBJ2-3; 10 nucleotides line up with TRBD2. The CDR3 is 17 amino acids. Germline CDR1 WSHSY, CDR2 SAAADI. V gave up 4 bases and J gave up 1 base; unmatched junction bases: 8.

As DNA, the CDR3 is TGCAGTGCTAGTCCCGGGACAGGGAAAAATGAAAAACTGTTTTTT. Translated, it gives CSASPGTGKNEKLFF. The chain joins TRBV20-1 to TRBJ1-4, with TRBD1 identical over 9 bases. From germline, CDR1 is DFQATT and CDR2 SNEGSKA (reference sequence). The CDR3 loop spans 15 amino acids. The V gene end was trimmed by 3 bases and the J gene end by 5 bases; junction bases not matched to a gene: 7.

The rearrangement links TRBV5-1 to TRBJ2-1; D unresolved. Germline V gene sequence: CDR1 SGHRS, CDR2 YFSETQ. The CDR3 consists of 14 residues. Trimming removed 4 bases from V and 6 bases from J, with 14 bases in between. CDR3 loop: CASSPPARPNEQFF. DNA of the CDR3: TGCGCCAGCAGCCCCCCCGCGCGACCCAATGAGCAGTTCTTC.

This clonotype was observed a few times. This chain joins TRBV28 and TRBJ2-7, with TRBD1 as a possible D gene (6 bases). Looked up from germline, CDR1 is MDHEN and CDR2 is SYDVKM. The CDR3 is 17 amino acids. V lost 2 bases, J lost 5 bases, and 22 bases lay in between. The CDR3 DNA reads TGTGCCAGCAGTTTAATCGCCACAGGGCTGGGCCTCAACGAGCAGTACTTC. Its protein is CASSLIATGLGLNEQYF.

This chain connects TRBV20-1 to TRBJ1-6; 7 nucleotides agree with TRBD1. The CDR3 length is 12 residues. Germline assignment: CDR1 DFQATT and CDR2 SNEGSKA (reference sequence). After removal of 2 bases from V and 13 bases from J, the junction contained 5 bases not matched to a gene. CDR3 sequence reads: CSARPTGRPLHF. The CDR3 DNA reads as TGCAGTGCTAGACCGACAGGGCGGCCCCTCCACTTT.

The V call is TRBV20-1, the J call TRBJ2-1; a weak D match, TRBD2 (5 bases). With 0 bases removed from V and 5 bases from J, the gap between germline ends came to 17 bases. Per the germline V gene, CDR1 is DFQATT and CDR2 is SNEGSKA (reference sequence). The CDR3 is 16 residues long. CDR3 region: CSARDEWSGNNNEQFF. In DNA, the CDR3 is TGCAGTGCTAGAGATGAGTGGAGCGGTAATAACAATGAGCAGTTCTTC.

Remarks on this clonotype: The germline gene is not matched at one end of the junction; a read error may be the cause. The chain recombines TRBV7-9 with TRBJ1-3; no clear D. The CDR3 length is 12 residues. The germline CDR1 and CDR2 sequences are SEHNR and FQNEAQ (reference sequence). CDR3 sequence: CASNELGNTIYF. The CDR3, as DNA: TGTGCGAGCAATGAACTTGGAAACACCATATATTTT.

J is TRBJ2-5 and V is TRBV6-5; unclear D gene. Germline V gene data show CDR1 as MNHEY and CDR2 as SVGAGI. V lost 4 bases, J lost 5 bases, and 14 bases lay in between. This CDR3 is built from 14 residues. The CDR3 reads CASSSLGLGETQYF. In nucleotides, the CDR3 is TGTGCCAGCAGTTCCCTTGGCCTGGGTGAGACCCAGTACTTC.

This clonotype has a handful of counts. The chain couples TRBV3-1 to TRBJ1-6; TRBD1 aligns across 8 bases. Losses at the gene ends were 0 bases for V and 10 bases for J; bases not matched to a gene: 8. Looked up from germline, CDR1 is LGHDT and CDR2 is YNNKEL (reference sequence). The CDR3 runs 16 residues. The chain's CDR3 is CASSQDWQGAQSPLHF. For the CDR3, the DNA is TGTGCCAGCAGCCAAGATTGGCAGGGGGCACAGTCACCCCTCCACTTT.

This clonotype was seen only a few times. CDR3 sequence reads: CASRLTGGRNNEQFF. CDR3 nucleotide sequence: TGTGCCAGCAGGCTCACAGGGGGACGAAACAATGAGCAGTTCTTC. V gene TRBV6-1 combines with J gene TRBJ2-1; TRBD1 aligns across 8 bases. Germline lookup yields CDR1 MNHNS and CDR2 SASEGT. V lost 6 bases to trimming and J lost 5 bases; unmatched junction nucleotides: 9. The CDR3 sequence is 15 residues long.

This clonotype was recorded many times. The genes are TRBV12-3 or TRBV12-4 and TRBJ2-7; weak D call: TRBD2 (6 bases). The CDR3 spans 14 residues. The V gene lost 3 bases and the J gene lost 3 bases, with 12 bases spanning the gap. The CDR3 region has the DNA TGTGCCAGCAGTTTTGCGGGGAATATCTACGAGCAGTACTTC. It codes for CASSFAGNIYEQYF.

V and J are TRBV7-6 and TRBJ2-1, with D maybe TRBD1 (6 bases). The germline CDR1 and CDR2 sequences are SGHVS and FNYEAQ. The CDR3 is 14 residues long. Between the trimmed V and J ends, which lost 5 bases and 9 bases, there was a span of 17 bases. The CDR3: CASSQDWGRSEQFF. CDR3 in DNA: TGTGCCAGCAGCCAAGACTGGGGGCGGAGTGAGCAGTTCTTC.

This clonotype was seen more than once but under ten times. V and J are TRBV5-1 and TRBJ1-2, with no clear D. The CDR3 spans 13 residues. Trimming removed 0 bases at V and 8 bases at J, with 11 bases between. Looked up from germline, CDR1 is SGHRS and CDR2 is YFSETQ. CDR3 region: CASSLDDIGGYTF. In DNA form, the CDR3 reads TGCGCCAGCAGCTTGGACGATATAGGGGGCTACACCTTC.

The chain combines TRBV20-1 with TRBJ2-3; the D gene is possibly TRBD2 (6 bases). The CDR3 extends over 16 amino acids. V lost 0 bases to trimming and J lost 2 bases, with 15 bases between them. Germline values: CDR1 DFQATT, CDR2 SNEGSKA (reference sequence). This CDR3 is CSARDGRGNNTDTQYF. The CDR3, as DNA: TGCAGTGCTAGAGATGGGCGCGGGAACAACACAGATACGCAGTATTTT.

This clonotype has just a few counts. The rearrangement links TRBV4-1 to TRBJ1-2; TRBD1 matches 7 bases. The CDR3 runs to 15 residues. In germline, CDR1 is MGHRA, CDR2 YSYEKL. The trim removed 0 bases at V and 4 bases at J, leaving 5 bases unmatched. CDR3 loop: CASSQEHGTAYGYTF. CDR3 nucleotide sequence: TGCGCCAGCAGCCAAGAGCACGGGACAGCCTATGGCTACACCTTC.

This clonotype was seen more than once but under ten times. The CDR3 nucleotides read TGTGCCAGCAGTGAAAAGGTAGCGGGGGCCCTCACTGTGAAGCAGTACGTC. Encoded protein: CASSEKVAGALTVKQYV. This chain connects TRBV6-1 to TRBJ2-7, with TRBD2 identical over 9 bases. The CDR3 has 17 amino acids. The J segment lost 8 bases and the V segment lost 2 bases, leaving 16 bases of the junction unmatched. CDR1 MNHNS and CDR2 SASEGT come from the germline V gene.

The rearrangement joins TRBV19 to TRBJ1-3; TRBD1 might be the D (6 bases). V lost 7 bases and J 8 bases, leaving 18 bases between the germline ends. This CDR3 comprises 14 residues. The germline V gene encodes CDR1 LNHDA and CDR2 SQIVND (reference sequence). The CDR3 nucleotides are TGTGCCAGTACCCCCAGGGGAAATACGGACACCATATATTTT. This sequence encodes CASTPRGNTDTIYF.

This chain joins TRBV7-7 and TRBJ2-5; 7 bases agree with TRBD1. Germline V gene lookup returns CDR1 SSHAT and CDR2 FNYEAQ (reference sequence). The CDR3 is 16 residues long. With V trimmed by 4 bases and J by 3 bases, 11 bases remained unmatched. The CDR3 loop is CASSWGLRDSEETQYF. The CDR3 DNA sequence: TGTGCCAGCAGCTGGGGGCTCAGGGACAGCGAAGAGACCCAGTACTTC.

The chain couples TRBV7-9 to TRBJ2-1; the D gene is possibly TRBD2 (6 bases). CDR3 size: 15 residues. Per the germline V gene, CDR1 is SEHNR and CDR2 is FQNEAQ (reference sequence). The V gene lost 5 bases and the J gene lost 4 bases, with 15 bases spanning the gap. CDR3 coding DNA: TGTGCCAGCAGCCCCACCGGGCGGGAATACAATGAGCAGTTCTTC. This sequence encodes CASSPTGREYNEQFF.

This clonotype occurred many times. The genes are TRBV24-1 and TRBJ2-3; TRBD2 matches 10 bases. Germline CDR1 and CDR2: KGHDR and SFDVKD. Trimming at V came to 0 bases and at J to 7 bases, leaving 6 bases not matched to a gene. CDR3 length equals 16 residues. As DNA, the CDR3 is TGTGCCACCAGTGATTTGCCCAGAGCGGGAGGGCATACGCAGTATTTT. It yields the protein CATSDLPRAGGHTQYF.

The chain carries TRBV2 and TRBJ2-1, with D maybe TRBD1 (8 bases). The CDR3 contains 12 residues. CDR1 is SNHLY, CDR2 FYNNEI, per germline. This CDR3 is CASGTGSDEQFF. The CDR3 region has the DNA TGTGCAAGCGGGACAGGCAGCGATGAGCAGTTCTTC.

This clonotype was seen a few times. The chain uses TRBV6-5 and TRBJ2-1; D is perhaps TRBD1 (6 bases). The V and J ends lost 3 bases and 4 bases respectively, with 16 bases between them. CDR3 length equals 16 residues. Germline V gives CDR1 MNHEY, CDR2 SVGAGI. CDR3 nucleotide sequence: TGTGCCAGCAGTTATTTGGAGGACAGCCCGTACAATGAGCAGTTCTTC. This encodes CASSYLEDSPYNEQFF.

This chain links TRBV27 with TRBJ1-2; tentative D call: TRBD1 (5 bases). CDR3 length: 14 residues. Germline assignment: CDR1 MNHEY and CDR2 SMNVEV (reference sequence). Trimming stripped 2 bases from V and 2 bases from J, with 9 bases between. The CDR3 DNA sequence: TGTGCCAGCAGTTTAGGGGGACGGAACTATGGCTACACCTTC. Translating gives CASSLGGRNYGYTF.

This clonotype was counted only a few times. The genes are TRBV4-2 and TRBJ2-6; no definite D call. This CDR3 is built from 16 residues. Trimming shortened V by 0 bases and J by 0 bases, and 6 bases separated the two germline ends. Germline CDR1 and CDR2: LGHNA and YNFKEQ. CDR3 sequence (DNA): TGTGCCAGCAGCCAAGATTCGAGCTCTGGGGCCAACGTCCTGACTTTC. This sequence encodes CASSQDSSSGANVLTF.

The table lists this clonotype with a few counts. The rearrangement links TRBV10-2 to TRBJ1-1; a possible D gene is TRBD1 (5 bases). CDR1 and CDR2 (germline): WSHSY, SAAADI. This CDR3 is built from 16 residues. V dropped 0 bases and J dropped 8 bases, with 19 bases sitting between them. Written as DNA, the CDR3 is TGCGCCAGCAGTGAGTCATATACCCAGGGTCTCGGGGAAGCTTTCTTT. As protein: CASSESYTQGLGEAFF.

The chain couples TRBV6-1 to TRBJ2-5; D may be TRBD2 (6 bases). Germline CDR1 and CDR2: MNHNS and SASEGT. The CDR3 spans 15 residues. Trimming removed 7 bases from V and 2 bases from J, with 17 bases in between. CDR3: CASTPNGGSQETQYF. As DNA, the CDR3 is TGTGCCAGCACCCCAAACGGGGGATCACAAGAGACCCAGTACTTC.

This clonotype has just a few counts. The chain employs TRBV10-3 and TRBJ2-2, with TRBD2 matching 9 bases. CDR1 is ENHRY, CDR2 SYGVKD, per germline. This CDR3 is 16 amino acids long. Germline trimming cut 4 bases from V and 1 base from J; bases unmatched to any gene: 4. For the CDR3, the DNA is TGTGCCATCAGTGGATTAGCGGGGGAGAACACCGGGGAGCTGTTTTTT. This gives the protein CAISGLAGENTGELFF.

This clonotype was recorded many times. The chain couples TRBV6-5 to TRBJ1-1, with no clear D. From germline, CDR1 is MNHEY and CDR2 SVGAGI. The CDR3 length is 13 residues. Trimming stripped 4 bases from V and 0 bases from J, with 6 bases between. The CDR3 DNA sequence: TGTGCCAGCAGTTGGGGAGTGAACACTGAAGCTTTCTTT. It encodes CASSWGVNTEAFF.

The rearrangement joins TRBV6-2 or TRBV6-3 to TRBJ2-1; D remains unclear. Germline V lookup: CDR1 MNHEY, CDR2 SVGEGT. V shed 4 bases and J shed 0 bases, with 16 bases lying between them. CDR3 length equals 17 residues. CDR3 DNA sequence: TGTGCCAGCAGTTCCGCACGTAGGGCGAGCTCCTACAATGAGCAGTTCTTC. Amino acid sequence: CASSSARRASSYNEQFF.

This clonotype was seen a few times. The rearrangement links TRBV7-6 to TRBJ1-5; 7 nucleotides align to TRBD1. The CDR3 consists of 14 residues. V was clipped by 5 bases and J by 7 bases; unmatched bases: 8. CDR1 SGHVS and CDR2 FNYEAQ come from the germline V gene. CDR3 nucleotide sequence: TGTGCCAGCAGCGGACAGGAAGGGCGGCAGCCCCAGCATTTT. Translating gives CASSGQEGRQPQHF.

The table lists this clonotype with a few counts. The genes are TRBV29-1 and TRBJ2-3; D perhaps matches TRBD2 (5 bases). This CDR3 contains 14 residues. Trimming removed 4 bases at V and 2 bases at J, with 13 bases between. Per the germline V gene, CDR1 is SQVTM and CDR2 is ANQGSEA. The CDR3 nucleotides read TGCAGCGTTGGATCGGGGTTGCTCACAGATACGCAGTATTTT. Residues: CSVGSGLLTDTQYF.